The present T cell receptor beta chain was sequenced within a study of blood T cells in healthy people across ages. The study's findings and limits: Roughly linear age-related decline in beta diversity appeared, significant by age about 37.

With V trimmed by 7 bases and J by 9 bases, 25 bases remained unmatched. This CDR3 has 18 residues. Germline V gene lookup returns CDR1 SQVTM and CDR2 ANQGSEA. A second 7 to 11 cycle PCR used barcoded and J-beta primers. TCRdb recomputed calls from the 5' RACE reads with MiXCR, one row per CDR3 protein. The data show about 800,000 distinct CDR3 sequences, with 20% to 25% seen just once and more than 3% held by the top ten. Of note for this clonotype: The antigen is unknown.

This sample also belongs to another study, concerning T cells of mothers and their children. As that study records: In each mother, TCR beta CDR3 reads exceeded 8 million; in each child, they numbered some 2.8 million.

The clonotype was recovered from a boy between 10 and 17 years old in good health. The specimen was blood. The chain joins TRBV29-1 to TRBJ1-5; 9 bases map to TRBD1. The CDR3 DNA reads TGCAGCGCCCGATATACGAGGGACGGGGACAGGGAAAGGTGGCCCCAGCATTTT. This codes for CSARYTRDGDRERWPQHF. Full variable domain (rest looked up from reference TRBV29-1 and TRBJ1-5): SAVISQKPSRDICQRGTSLTIQCQVDSQVTMMFWYRQQPGQSLTLIATANQGSEATYESGFVIDKFPISRPNLTFSTLTVSNMSPEDSSIYLCSARYTRDGDRERWPQHFGDGTRLSIL.